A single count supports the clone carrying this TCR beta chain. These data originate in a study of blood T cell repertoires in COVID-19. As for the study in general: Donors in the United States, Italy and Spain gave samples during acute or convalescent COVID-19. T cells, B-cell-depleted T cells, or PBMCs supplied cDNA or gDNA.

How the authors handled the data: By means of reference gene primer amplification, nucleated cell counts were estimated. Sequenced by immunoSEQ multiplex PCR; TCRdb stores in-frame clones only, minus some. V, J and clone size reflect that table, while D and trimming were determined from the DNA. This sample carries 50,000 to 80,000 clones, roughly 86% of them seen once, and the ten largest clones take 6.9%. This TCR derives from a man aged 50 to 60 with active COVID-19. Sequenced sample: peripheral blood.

DNA of the CDR3: TGTGCCAGTGGGCGGGGAAGCTCCTACGAGCAGTACTTC. Its protein is CASGRGSSYEQYF. This chain connects TRBV19 to TRBJ2-7; a weak D match, TRBD2 (6 bases). Deletions cut 8 bases from V and 0 bases from J, with 11 bases between. Germline values: CDR1 LNHDA, CDR2 SQIVND (reference sequence). This CDR3 is 13 amino acids long.